One and the same sample provided the 22 T cell receptor beta chains below, sequenced in a study of cytomegalovirus exposure and HLA in healthy donors. The PCR used 60 Vbeta and 13 Jbeta primers. Produced via immunoSEQ multiplex PCR; TCRdb's table is partial and in-frame only. The table lists more than 85,000 clones, roughly two thirds of them singletons, with around 16% in the top ten. The sequencing input was PBMCs. The receptors derive from a woman between 50 and 59 years old in good health and CMV-seropositive.

The table lists this clone with a few counts. This chain uses TRBV19 with TRBJ2-1; 10 bases are a match to TRBD1. J was trimmed by 5 bases and V by 4 bases; bases with no gene match: 8. The CDR3 spans 16 residues. Germline V lookup: CDR1 LNHDA, CDR2 SQIVND (reference sequence). The CDR3 here is CASSTPRGQGNNEQFF. In DNA, the CDR3 is TGTGCCAGTAGTACACCCCGGGGACAGGGGAACAATGAGCAGTTCTTC. The variable domain in full, with the rest retrieved from reference TRBV19 and TRBJ2-1, is DGGITQSPKYLFRKEGQNVTLSCEQNLNHDAMYWYRQDPGQGLRLIYYSQIVNDFQKGDIAEGYSVSREKKESFPLTVTSAQKNPTAFYLCASSTPRGQGNNEQFFGPGTRLTVL.

A word on this clone: The same CDR3 arises from other DNA sequences in this sample as well. This chain links TRBV7-3 with TRBJ2-1, with 9 nucleotides matching TRBD1. Germline trimming cut 6 bases from V and 6 bases from J; bases unmatched to any gene: 9. The CDR3 runs 15 residues. Germline CDR1 SGHTA, CDR2 FQGTGA. CDR3 sequence reads: CASRRPGQGSNEQFF. Here the CDR3 DNA reads TGTGCCAGCAGACGTCCGGGACAGGGATCCAATGAGCAGTTCTTC.

On this clone: This same CDR3 is encoded by further DNA sequences in the sample. J is TRBJ1-4 and V is TRBV5-8, with D perhaps TRBD1 (6 bases). V was cut by 0 bases and J by 6 bases, with 12 bases left in between. The CDR3 consists of 15 residues. CDR1 is SGHTS and CDR2 is YDEGEE in the germline V gene. The CDR3 bases are TGTGCCAGCAGCTTGGCCGGGGGGGCGTATGAAAAACTGTTTTTT. It encodes CASSLAGGAYEKLFF.

The J gene is TRBJ2-1, the V gene TRBV15, with 8 bases identical to TRBD2. V shed 0 bases, J shed 9 bases, and the junction held 4 bases outside the gene matches. The length of the CDR3 is 14 residues. Germline V gene lookup returns CDR1 LNHNV and CDR2 YYDKDF (reference sequence). This chain's CDR3 is CATSRDGTRGEQFF. As DNA, the CDR3 is TGTGCCACCAGCAGAGACGGGACTAGGGGTGAGCAGTTCTTC.

This clone came up once. The V call is TRBV5-1, the J call TRBJ2-5, with unresolved D. The CDR3 covers 13 residues. Deletions cut 0 bases from V and 5 bases from J, with 8 bases between. Looked up from germline, CDR1 is SGHRS and CDR2 is YFSETQ. DNA for the CDR3: TGCGCCAGCAGCTTGGCCGACGGGGAGACCCAGTACTTC. It specifies CASSLADGETQYF.

This clone has just a few counts. This chain joins TRBV7-8 and TRBJ1-1, with D maybe TRBD1 (6 bases). The ends were cut back, 5 bases at V and 2 bases at J, with 12 bases in the middle. The CDR3 length is 14 residues. CDR1 and CDR2 from the germline V gene are SGHVS and FQNEAQ. The CDR3 DNA sequence: TGTGCCAGCAGCGTTGGACAGCCTAACACTGAAGCTTTCTTT. Its translation: CASSVGQPNTEAFF.

Regarding this clone: The junction departs from germline at one end; a sequencing error may be responsible. This chain joins TRBV23-1 and TRBJ2-5, with a tentative D call TRBD2 (5 bases). TRBV23-1 is assigned to the ORF class and has an uncertain function. The CDR3 length is 16 residues. The DNA of the CDR3 is TGCGCCAGCAGTCAGTGCCAGAGGAGCGGCCAAGAGGCCCAGTACTTC. It encodes CASSQCQRSGQEAQYF.

The chain couples TRBV28 to TRBJ1-6; 9 positions match TRBD1. The CDR3 spans 18 residues. V shed 1 base and J 4 bases; nucleotides not matched to a gene: 8. Per germline, CDR1 MDHEN and CDR2 SYDVKM. CDR3 amino acids: CASSLFNRGLGYNSPLHF. CDR3 nucleotides: TGTGCCAGCAGTTTATTTAACAGGGGGCTGGGGTATAATTCACCCCTCCACTTT.

The chain couples TRBV18 to TRBJ1-4; weak D call: TRBD1 (5 bases). V gave up 1 base and J gave up 7 bases, with 10 bases separating them. Germline CDR1 and CDR2: KGHSH and LQKENI. This CDR3 comprises 14 residues. The CDR3 sequence: CASSPLTQGEKLFF. DNA for the CDR3: TGTGCCAGCTCACCACTTACGCAGGGTGAAAAACTGTTTTTT.

This chain joins TRBV28 and TRBJ2-7; 7 bases match TRBD1. V lost 3 bases to trimming and J lost 2 bases; unmatched junction nucleotides: 4. Germline lookup yields CDR1 MDHEN and CDR2 SYDVKM. CDR3 size: 14 residues. For the CDR3, the DNA is TGTGCCAGCAGTTTCGGACAGGCAGCCTACGAGCAGTACTTC. Protein: CASSFGQAAYEQYF.

V and J are TRBV7-8 and TRBJ2-7; 7 bases map to TRBD2. Germline V gene data show CDR1 as SGHVS and CDR2 as FQNEAQ. The V gene end was trimmed by 5 bases and the J gene end by 3 bases; junction bases not matched to a gene: 10. This CDR3 region has 15 residues. CDR3 DNA: TGTGCCAGCAGCCCCCGGTTGGGCGGGGGCTACGAGCAGTACTTC. Encoded protein: CASSPRLGGGYEQYF.

This clone was seen a single time. The chain employs TRBV10-2 and TRBJ2-5, with D possibly TRBD1 on 5 matching bases. V lost 4 bases and J 3 bases, leaving 9 bases between the germline ends. The CDR3 spans 13 residues. Germline lookup yields CDR1 WSHSY and CDR2 SAAADI. CDR3 in amino acids: CASSVGREETQYF. Written as DNA, the CDR3 is TGCGCCAGCAGTGTGGGCAGGGAAGAGACCCAGTACTTC.

The rearrangement uses TRBV7-8 and TRBJ2-7; no clear D. Germline CDR1 reads SGHVS; CDR2 reads FQNEAQ. This CDR3 is built from 11 residues. The V end was cut by 2 bases, the J end by 5 bases, with 4 bases between. CDR3 amino acids: CASSLYNEQYF. DNA for the CDR3: TGTGCCAGCAGCTTATATAACGAGCAGTACTTC.

This chain links TRBV9 with TRBJ2-5; 11 bases are a match to TRBD2. Germline V gene sequence: CDR1 SGDLS, CDR2 YYNGEE. After removal of 0 bases from V and 1 base from J, the junction contained 14 bases not matched to a gene. The length of the CDR3 is 20 residues. The CDR3 sequence is CASSVGLVGAGLAVQETQYF. CDR3 bases: TGTGCCAGCAGCGTAGGCTTGGTGGGGGCGGGACTAGCGGTCCAAGAGACCCAGTACTTC.

This clone appeared a few times. The rearrangement uses TRBV29-1 and TRBJ2-1, with 7 bases fitting TRBD2. The CDR3 contains 12 residues. With V trimmed by 1 base and J by 11 bases, 5 bases remained unmatched. Germline V gene data show CDR1 as SQVTM and CDR2 as ANQGSEA. The CDR3 sequence: CSVEGGGRQQFF. In DNA, the CDR3 is TGCAGCGTTGAAGGGGGGGGACGCCAGCAGTTCTTC.

This clone turned up a few times. The chain recombines TRBV18 with TRBJ1-5; 7 bases agree with TRBD1. Per the germline V gene, CDR1 is KGHSH and CDR2 is LQKENI. The length of the CDR3 is 14 residues. Losses at the gene ends were 6 bases for V and 4 bases for J; bases not matched to a gene: 6. The CDR3 region is CASSADRWNQPQHF. CDR3 sequence (DNA): TGTGCCAGCTCCGCGGACAGGTGGAATCAGCCCCAGCATTTT. The full variable domain, completed using reference TRBV18 and TRBJ1-5, is NAGVMQNPRHLVRRRGQEARLRCSPMKGHSHVYWYRQLPEEGLKFMVYLQKENIIDESGMPKERFSAEFPKEGPSILRIQQVVRGDSAAYFCASSADRWNQPQHFGDGTRLSIL.

V gene TRBV7-8 combines with J gene TRBJ2-1; 11 nucleotides align to TRBD1. CDR3 length: 17 residues. Unmatched junction bases numbered 3, after V lost 0 bases and J lost 2 bases. The germline gives CDR1 SGHVS, CDR2 FQNEAQ. The CDR3 reads CASSLATGQGAYNEQFF. The DNA of the CDR3 is TGTGCCAGCAGCTTAGCTACGGGACAGGGGGCCTACAATGAGCAGTTCTTC. The whole variable domain, remainder taken from reference TRBV7-8 and TRBJ2-1, is GAGVSQSPRYKVAKRGQDVALRCDPISGHVSLFWYQQALGQGPEFLTYFQNEAQLDKSGLPSDRFFAERPEGSVSTLKIQRTQQEDSAVYLCASSLATGQGAYNEQFFGPGTRLTVL.

V usage is TRBV4-3 and J usage is TRBJ2-5, with D maybe TRBD2 (7 bases). The germline CDR1 and CDR2 sequences are LGHNA and YSLEER. The ends were cut back, 2 bases at V and 5 bases at J, with 24 bases in the middle. The CDR3 contains 18 residues. CDR3 loop: CASSQKGGGSLHSETQYF. CDR3 in DNA: TGCGCCAGCAGCCAAAAGGGGGGGGGTTCCCTTCATTCGGAGACCCAGTACTTC.

The chain uses TRBV6-5 and TRBJ2-1; the match to TRBD2 covers 9 bases. The V gene end was trimmed by 3 bases and the J gene end by 1 base; junction bases not matched to a gene: 4. This CDR3 is built from 16 residues. Germline V gene lookup returns CDR1 MNHEY and CDR2 SVGAGI. CDR3 nucleotide sequence: TGTGCCAGCAGTTATGCTAGCGGGACGTCCTACAATGAGCAGTTCTTC. Translation: CASSYASGTSYNEQFF.

As concerns this clone: One end of the junction varies from germline; a read error may be responsible. The chain recombines TRBV7-9 with TRBJ2-3, with 13 nucleotides matching TRBD2. This CDR3 is 18 amino acids long. Germline V gene data show CDR1 as SEHNR and CDR2 as FQNEAQ (reference sequence). The CDR3 sequence is CSSSHTSGRAGEADTQYF. DNA of the CDR3: TGTTCCAGCAGCCATACTAGCGGGAGGGCCGGGGAGGCAGATACGCAGTATTTT.

This sequence joins TRBV28 and TRBJ2-7; tentative D call: TRBD2 (6 bases). Germline V CDR1 and CDR2: MDHEN, SYDVKM. The CDR3 extends over 14 amino acids. V lost 7 bases and J 6 bases, leaving 19 bases between the germline ends. For the CDR3, the DNA is TGTGCCAGCACGCCCAGCGGGTTTAAAGGCGAGCAGTACTTC. Translation gives CASTPSGFKGEQYF.

V and J are TRBV7-9 and TRBJ2-5; 8 nucleotides match TRBD1. With the DNA end fitting TRBJ2-7 better, the J assignment may be wrong. Germline values: CDR1 SEHNR, CDR2 FQNEAQ (reference sequence). The CDR3 runs 15 residues. CDR3 sequence: CASSSGQGRGYEQYF. CDR3 bases: TGTGCCAGCAGCTCCGGACAGGGCAGGGGCTACGAGCAGTACTTC.